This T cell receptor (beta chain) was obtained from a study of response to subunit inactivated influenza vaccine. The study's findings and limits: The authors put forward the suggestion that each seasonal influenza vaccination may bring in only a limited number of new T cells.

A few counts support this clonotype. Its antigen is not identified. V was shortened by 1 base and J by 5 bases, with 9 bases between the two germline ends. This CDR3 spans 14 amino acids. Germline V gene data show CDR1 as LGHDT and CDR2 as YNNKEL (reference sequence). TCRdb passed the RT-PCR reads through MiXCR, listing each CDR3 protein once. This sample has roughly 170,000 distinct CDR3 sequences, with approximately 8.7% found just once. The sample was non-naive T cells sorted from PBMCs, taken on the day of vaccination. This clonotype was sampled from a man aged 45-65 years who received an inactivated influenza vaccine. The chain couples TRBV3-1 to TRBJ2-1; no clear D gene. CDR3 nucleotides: TGTGCCAGCAGCCAAGCTGTGGGGAACAATGAGCAGTTCTTC. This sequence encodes CASSQAVGNNEQFF.